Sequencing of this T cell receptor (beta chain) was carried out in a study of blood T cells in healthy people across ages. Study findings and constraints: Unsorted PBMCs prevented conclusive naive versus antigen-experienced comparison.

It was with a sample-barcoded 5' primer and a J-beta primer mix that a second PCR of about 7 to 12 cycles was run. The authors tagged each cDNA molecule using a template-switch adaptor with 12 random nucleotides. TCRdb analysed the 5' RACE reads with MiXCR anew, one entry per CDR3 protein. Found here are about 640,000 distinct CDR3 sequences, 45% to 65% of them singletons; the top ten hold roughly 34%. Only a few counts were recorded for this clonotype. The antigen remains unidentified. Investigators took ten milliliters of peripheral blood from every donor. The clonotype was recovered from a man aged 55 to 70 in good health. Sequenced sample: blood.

This CDR3 reads CASSQTRSEQYF. CDR3 DNA: TGTGCCAGCAGTCAGACTAGAAGTGAGCAGTACTTC. V gene TRBV14 combines with J gene TRBJ2-5; a weak D match, TRBD2 (6 bases). V dropped 6 bases and J dropped 11 bases, with 16 bases sitting between them. Germline CDR1 is SGHDN and CDR2 is FVKESK. The CDR3 has 12 amino acids. The full variable domain, with the rest looked up from reference TRBV14 and TRBJ2-5, is EAGVTQFPSHSVIEKGQTVTLRCDPISGHDNLYWYRRVMGKEIKFLLHFVKESKQDESGMPNNRFLAERTGGTYSTLKVQPAELEDSGVYFCASSQTRSEQYFGPGTRLLVL.